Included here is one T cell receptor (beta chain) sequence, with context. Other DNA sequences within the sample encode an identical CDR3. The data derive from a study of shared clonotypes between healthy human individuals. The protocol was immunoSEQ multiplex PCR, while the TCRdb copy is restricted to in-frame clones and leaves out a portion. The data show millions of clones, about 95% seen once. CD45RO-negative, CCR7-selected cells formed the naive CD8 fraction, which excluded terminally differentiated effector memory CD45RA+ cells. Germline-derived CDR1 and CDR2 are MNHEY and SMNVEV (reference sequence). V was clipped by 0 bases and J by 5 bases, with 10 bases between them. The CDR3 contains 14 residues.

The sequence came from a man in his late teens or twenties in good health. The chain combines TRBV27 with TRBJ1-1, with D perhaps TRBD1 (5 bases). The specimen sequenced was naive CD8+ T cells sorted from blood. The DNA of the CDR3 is TGTGCCAGCAGTTTATCATGGGGACGGACTGAAGCTTTCTTT. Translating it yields CASSLSWGRTEAFF.